This TCR beta chain was sequenced for a study of blood T cell repertoires in COVID-19. Adults between about 18 and 95 years of age took part from more than 20 US areas. The V and J ends lost 3 bases and 5 bases respectively, with 7 bases between them. From germline, CDR1 is DFQATT and CDR2 SNEGSKA (reference sequence). The CDR3 loop spans 11 amino acids. The method was immunoSEQ multiplex PCR; TCRdb's version includes in-frame clones alone and lacks a portion of them. This sample has about 240,000 clones, with 80% to 90% found just once. This chain uses TRBV20-1 with TRBJ2-5; unclear D gene. Sample: PBMCs or T cells enriched from blood (not recorded which). The TCR comes from a woman in her twenties or thirties with acute COVID-19. The CDR3 DNA reads as TGCAGTGCTAGTATGAGTGAGACCCAGTACTTC. This codes for CSASMSETQYF.